These 13 T cell receptor beta chains share one sample of origin, sequenced in a study of cytomegalovirus exposure and HLA in healthy donors. This PCR relied on a set of 60 Vbeta primers and 13 Jbeta primers. The protocol was immunoSEQ multiplex PCR, while the TCRdb copy is restricted to in-frame clones and leaves out a portion. Among about 140,000 clones listed, more than 7.5% were seen once. The sample was PBMCs. Every receptor here comes from a man aged 50 to 60 in good health and CMV-seronegative.

This clone occurred a few times. The chain joins TRBV7-9 to TRBJ1-5; 7 positions match TRBD1. Trimming removed 4 bases from V and 4 bases from J; junction bases left unmatched: 1. Germline V gene data show CDR1 as SEHNR and CDR2 as FQNEAQ (reference sequence). This CDR3 contains 13 residues. CDR3: CASSSGQNQPQHF. The CDR3 nucleotides are TGTGCCAGCAGCTCGGGACAGAATCAGCCCCAGCATTTT. Together with reference TRBV7-9 and TRBJ1-5, the CDR3 gives the full variable domain: DTGVSQNPRHKITKRGQNVTFRCDPISEHNRLYWYRQTLGQGPEFLTYFQNEAQLEKSRLLSDRFSAERPKGSFSTLEIQRTEQGDSAMYLCASSSGQNQPQHFGDGTRLSIL.

In its sample, this clone was seen a few times. The chain couples TRBV10-2 to TRBJ2-3; D is perhaps TRBD1 (6 bases). CDR1 is WSHSY and CDR2 is SAAADI in the germline V gene. Trimming stripped 10 bases from V and 6 bases from J, with 20 bases between. The CDR3 loop spans 14 amino acids. The CDR3: CATRPSGVRDTQYF. In DNA form, the CDR3 reads TGCGCCACCCGACCCTCAGGGGTCCGCGATACGCAGTATTTT.

This clone has a handful of counts. The chain couples TRBV4-1 to TRBJ2-1, with D tentatively TRBD2 (6 bases). The CDR3 sequence is 15 residues long. The V and J ends lost 10 bases and 2 bases respectively, with 18 bases between them. Germline CDR1 reads MGHRA; CDR2 reads YSYEKL. The CDR3 loop is CAIRPGDTTYNEQFF. The CDR3 region has the DNA TGCGCCATCCGACCGGGGGATACGACCTACAATGAGCAGTTCTTC.

The gene calls are TRBV30 and TRBJ1-1; tentatively, D is TRBD1 (5 bases). The CDR3 runs 16 residues. V lost 7 bases, J lost 5 bases, and 26 bases lay in between. CDR1 is GTSNPN, CDR2 SVGIG, per germline (reference sequence). In DNA form, the CDR3 reads TGTGCCTCGTTGGGCGGGGCGGGTTTTCTGAGGACTGAAGCTTTCTTT. Its protein is CASLGGAGFLRTEAFF. Full variable domain (missing parts from reference TRBV30 and TRBJ1-1): SQTIHQWPATLVQPVGSPLSLECTVEGTSNPNLYWYRQAAGRGLQLLFYSVGIGQISSEVPQNLSASRPQDRQFILSSKKLLLSDSGFYLCASLGGAGFLRTEAFFGQGTRLTVV.

The chain has TRBV29-1 and TRBJ2-3; the match to TRBD2 covers 11 bases. Germline CDR1 reads SQVTM; CDR2 reads ANQGSEA. Trimming cost V 7 bases and J 6 bases; bases outside gene matches: 6. This CDR3 has 13 residues. The CDR3 reads CSASTSGGDTQYF. The CDR3 DNA reads TGCAGCGCCTCTACTAGCGGGGGCGATACGCAGTATTTT.

This chain links TRBV27 with TRBJ1-6; D perhaps matches TRBD1 (5 bases). Germline V gives CDR1 MNHEY, CDR2 SMNVEV (reference sequence). This CDR3 region has 16 residues. V dropped 8 bases and J dropped 3 bases, with 17 bases sitting between them. CDR3 protein: CASSLGGPLYNSPLHF. The CDR3 DNA is TGTGCCAGCTCCCTGGGGGGACCCCTCTATAATTCACCCCTCCACTTT.

The chain couples TRBV7-9 to TRBJ2-7; no reliable D call. The CDR3 loop spans 15 amino acids. Trimming took 6 bases from V and 0 from J, leaving 15 bases between them. Germline V gene sequence: CDR1 SEHNR, CDR2 FQNEAQ (reference sequence). CDR3 region: CASSSGAASSYEQYF. The DNA of the CDR3 is TGTGCCAGCAGTTCCGGCGCGGCGAGCTCCTACGAGCAGTACTTC.

This clone occurred a few times. The J gene is TRBJ2-7, the V gene TRBV18, with 10 bases fitting TRBD1. The CDR3 sequence is 15 residues long. Germline assignment: CDR1 KGHSH and CDR2 LQKENI. The trim removed 4 bases at V and 4 bases at J, leaving 7 bases unmatched. CDR3 DNA sequence: TGTGCCAGCTCACGCAGGACAGGGGGTGGATACGAGCAGTACTTC. This codes for CASSRRTGGGYEQYF.

J is TRBJ1-1 and V is TRBV5-1; 7 positions agree with TRBD1. The CDR3 consists of 17 residues. The germline V gene encodes CDR1 SGHRS and CDR2 YFSETQ. Germline trimming cut 0 bases from V and 2 bases from J; bases unmatched to any gene: 10. CDR3 region: CASSLAGQRYGNTEAFF. The DNA for the CDR3 is TGCGCCAGCAGCTTGGCGGGACAGAGATATGGTAACACTGAAGCTTTCTTT.

The rearrangement joins TRBV19 to TRBJ1-1; D is unclear. The CDR3 length is 11 residues. V lost 7 bases to trimming and J lost 4 bases, with 7 bases between them. Germline CDR1 LNHDA, CDR2 SQIVND (reference sequence). The CDR3 sequence: CASIMSTEAFF. The CDR3 nucleotides read TGTGCCAGTATCATGAGCACTGAAGCTTTCTTT.

This clone appeared a few times. This sequence joins TRBV30 and TRBJ2-7, with a weak D call TRBD1 (5 bases). Germline V gene lookup returns CDR1 GTSNPN and CDR2 SVGIG (reference sequence). Trimming took 3 bases from V and 3 from J, leaving 18 bases between them. The CDR3 has 15 amino acids. CDR3 protein: CAWSAGAGAFYEQYF. DNA for the CDR3: TGTGCCTGGAGCGCTGGGGCAGGAGCATTCTACGAGCAGTACTTC.

This clone appeared a few times. The CDR3: CASSEEKGISNQPQHF. The CDR3 DNA follows: TGTGCCAGCAGTGAAGAGAAGGGGATCAGCAATCAGCCCCAGCATTTT. The chain employs TRBV2 and TRBJ1-5, with a tentative D call TRBD1 (5 bases). This CDR3 contains 16 residues. V shed 1 base and J shed 1 base, with 11 bases lying between them. In germline, CDR1 is SNHLY, CDR2 FYNNEI.

This clone turned up a few times. The chain employs TRBV5-1 and TRBJ2-5; TRBD1 matches at 7 bases. The germline V gene encodes CDR1 SGHRS and CDR2 YFSETQ. J gave up 7 bases and V 0 bases, and 9 bases lay outside the gene matches. The CDR3 sequence is 15 residues long. CDR3 nucleotide sequence: TGCGCCAGCAGCTTGGACCAGGGGGACGTGGGGACCCAGTACTTC. Translated: CASSLDQGDVGTQYF.